This TCR beta chain comes out of a study of cytomegalovirus exposure and HLA in healthy donors. J lost 6 bases, V lost 3 bases, and 11 bases had no gene match. CDR3 length: 16 amino acids. Per germline, CDR1 LNHNV and CDR2 YYDKDF (reference sequence). Study observations and caveats: Most TCRs appeared rarely, but some public TCRs recurred in many donors. Most subjects had HLA-A and HLA-B alleles reportedly predicted accurately by TCR beta sequences.

A word on this clone: The antigen remains unidentified.

Both 60 Vbeta primers and 13 Jbeta primers went into the PCR. Generated by immunoSEQ multiplex PCR, the TCRdb table keeps only in-frame clones and is missing some. The profile shows about 210,000 clones, roughly 82% of them singletons. Sequencing input: PBMCs. The rearrangement links TRBV15 to TRBJ2-7; 10 nucleotides align to TRBD2. This receptor was identified in a man aged 40-50 years in good health and CMV-seropositive. The CDR3 DNA reads as TGTGCCACCAGCAGTGAGGGTCTTAGCGGGAGGATCGAGCAGTACTTC. Translating it yields CATSSEGLSGRIEQYF.